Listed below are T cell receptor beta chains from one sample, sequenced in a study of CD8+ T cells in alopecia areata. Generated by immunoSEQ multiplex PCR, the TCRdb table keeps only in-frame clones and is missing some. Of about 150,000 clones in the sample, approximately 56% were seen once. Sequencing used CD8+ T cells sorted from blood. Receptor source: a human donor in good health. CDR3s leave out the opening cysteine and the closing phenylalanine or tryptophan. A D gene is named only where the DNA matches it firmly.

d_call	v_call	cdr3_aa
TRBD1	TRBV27	ASRTGQGNEQY
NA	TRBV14	ASSQGGLATEAF
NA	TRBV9	ASSATGSGANVLT
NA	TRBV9	ASSAGYEQY
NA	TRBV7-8	ASSLLGPGDGYT
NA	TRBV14	ASSRHTEAF
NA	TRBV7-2	ASSFPTSEQY
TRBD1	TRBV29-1	SVEGVWDRDTNYGYT
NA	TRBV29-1	SVEVRDKGLSGANVLT
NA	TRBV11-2	ASHPAPGSNPSDTDTQY
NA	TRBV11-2	ASSWTDPTQLF
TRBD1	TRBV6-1	ASRDRVSNTGELF
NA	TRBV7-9	ASNTDSINYGYT
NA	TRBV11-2	ASSLGLTYEQY
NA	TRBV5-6	ASRGTDTQY
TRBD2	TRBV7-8	ASRLLAGGGDTQY
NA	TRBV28	ATGGGGNTIY
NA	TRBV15	ATSSRRSDTQY
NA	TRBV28	ASSLSIQPNYGYT
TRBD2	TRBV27	ASSGLAGGFEQF
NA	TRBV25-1	ASSILGWEQY
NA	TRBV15	ATPQGRGSRGYT
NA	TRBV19	ATLDGTGELF
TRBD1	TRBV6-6	ASSLTGKDGYT
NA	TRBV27	ASSPELARGREEQY
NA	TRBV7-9	ASSAGNTEAF
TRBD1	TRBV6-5	ASKGDSTYEQY
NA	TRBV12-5	ASGLLPDGQETQY
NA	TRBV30	AWSLYTGTEAF
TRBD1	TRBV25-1	ASRPQGALGTEAF
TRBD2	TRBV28	ANLERETPYNEQF
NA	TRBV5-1	ASSLRPQKRQETQY
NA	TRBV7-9	AGGSGEGRETQY
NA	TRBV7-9	ASSHDNYEQY
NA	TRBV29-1	SARSDNEQF
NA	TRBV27	ASRWASNQPQH
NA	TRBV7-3	ASSLVPGVTGNTIY
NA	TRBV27	ASSDPGSYEQY
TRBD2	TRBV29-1	SVEDSGRWDHTQY
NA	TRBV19	ASTGRSNTEAF
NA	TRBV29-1	SVEDRAGLF